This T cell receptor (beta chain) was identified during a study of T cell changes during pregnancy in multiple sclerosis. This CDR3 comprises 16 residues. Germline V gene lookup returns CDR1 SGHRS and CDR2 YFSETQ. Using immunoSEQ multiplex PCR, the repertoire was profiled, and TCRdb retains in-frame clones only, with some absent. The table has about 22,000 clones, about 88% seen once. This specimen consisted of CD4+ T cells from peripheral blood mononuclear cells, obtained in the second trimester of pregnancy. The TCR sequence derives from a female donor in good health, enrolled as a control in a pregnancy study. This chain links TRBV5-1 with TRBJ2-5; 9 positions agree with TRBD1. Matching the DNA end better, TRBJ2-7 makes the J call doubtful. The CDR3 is CASHPLQGAPKYEQYF. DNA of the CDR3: TGCGCCAGCCATCCGTTACAGGGGGCCCCAAAGTACGAGCAGTACTTC.